This paragraph reports one T cell receptor beta chain. These data originate in a study of blood T cell repertoires in COVID-19. Measured with immunoSEQ multiplex PCR; TCRdb has only the in-frame clones, and not every one. The sample lists under 250,000 clones, roughly four fifths seen once, with less than 15% in the top ten. There are 15 residues in the CDR3. The V and J ends lost 1 base and 3 bases, in that order; junction bases with no gene match: 3. CDR1 is SGHTS and CDR2 is YDEGEE in the germline V gene. The clonotype was recovered from a middle-aged woman with acute or convalescent COVID-19. The V call is TRBV5-8, the J call TRBJ2-2, with TRBD1 matching over 7 bases. The sequencing sample was made of peripheral blood. CDR3 in DNA: TGTGCCAGCAGCTTGAGGCAGGGGGACACCGGGGAGCTGTTTTTT. Translated, it gives CASSLRQGDTGELFF.